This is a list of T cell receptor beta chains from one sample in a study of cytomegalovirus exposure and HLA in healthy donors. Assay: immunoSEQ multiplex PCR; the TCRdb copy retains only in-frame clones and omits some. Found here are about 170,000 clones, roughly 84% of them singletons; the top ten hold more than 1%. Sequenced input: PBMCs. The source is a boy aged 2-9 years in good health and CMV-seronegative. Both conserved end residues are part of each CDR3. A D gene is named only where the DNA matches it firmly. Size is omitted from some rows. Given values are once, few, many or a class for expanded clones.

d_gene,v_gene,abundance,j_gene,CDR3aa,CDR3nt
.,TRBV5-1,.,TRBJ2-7,CASSASGNPWDEQYF,TGCGCCAGCAGCGCATCCGGGAACCCCTGGGACGAGCAGTACTTC
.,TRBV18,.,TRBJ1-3,CASSPALVTSGNTIYF,TGTGCCAGCTCACCCGCCTTAGTCACCTCTGGAAACACCATATATTTT
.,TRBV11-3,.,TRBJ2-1,CASSAGPLTNEQFF,TGTGCCAGCAGCGCGGGACCGCTTACTAATGAGCAGTTCTTC
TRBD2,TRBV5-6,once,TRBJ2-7,CASSLAGGVYEQYF,TGTGCCAGCAGCCTAGCGGGAGGGGTATACGAGCAGTACTTC
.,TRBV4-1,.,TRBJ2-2,CASSQPTSSGELFF,TGCGCCAGCAGCCAACCAACTAGCTCCGGGGAGCTGTTTTTT
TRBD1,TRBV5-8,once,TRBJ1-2,CASSPGSDRTNYGYTF,TGTGCCAGCAGCCCAGGATCGGACAGGACCAACTATGGCTACACCTTC
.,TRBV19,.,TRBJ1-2,CASSIGLLVRYGYTF,TGTGCCAGTAGTATCGGTCTCTTGGTCAGGTATGGCTACACCTTC
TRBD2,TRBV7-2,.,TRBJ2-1,CASSLAGGRYNEQFF,TGTGCCAGCAGCCTAGCGGGAGGTCGGTACAATGAGCAGTTCTTC
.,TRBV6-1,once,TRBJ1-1,CASSDPGRSRTEAFF,TGTGCCAGCAGTGATCCGGGGAGGAGTAGGACTGAAGCTTTCTTT
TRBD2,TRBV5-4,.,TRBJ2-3,CASSGGDATDTQYF,TGTGCCAGCAGCGGGGGGGACGCCACAGATACGCAGTATTTT
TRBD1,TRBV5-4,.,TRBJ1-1,CASNRQGVLMKAFF,TGTGCCAGCAACCGACAGGGAGTTTTAATGAAAGCTTTCTTT
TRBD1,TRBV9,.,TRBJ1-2,CASSPRTGTNYGYTF,TGTGCCAGCAGCCCGCGGACAGGGACTAACTATGGCTACACCTTC